Each of the 23 T cell receptor beta chains below was sequenced from the same sample in a study of regulatory T cells in long-lasting Graves disease. Documented time point: newly diagnosed GD, antithyroid drugs for less than 3 months. From RNA extracted from PBMCs, the TCR library was made. Through Arm-PCR of CDR3 regions and iRepertoire HTBI primers, TCR beta libraries were built. From the multiplex PCR reads, TCRdb called clonotypes with MiXCR, one entry per CDR3 protein. The profile shows around 450,000 distinct CDR3 sequences, around 16% of them singletons. These sequences were also reported in another study, on T cells in Graves' hyperthyroidism and ophthalmopathy.

Sequenced material: peripheral blood mononuclear cells (PBMCs), taken at new diagnosis, from a patient treated with antithyroid drugs. The receptors originated from a woman in her thirties or forties with Graves disease.

This clonotype was found many times. This chain connects TRBV7-2 to TRBJ2-2; possibly TRBD1 or TRBD2 for D (6 bases each). This CDR3 is 13 amino acids long. Per germline, CDR1 SGHTA and CDR2 FQGNSA. Trimming shortened V by 7 bases and J by 5 bases, and 11 bases separated the two germline ends. The DNA for the CDR3 is TGTGCCAGCATCCAGGGGAGGACCGGGGAGCTGTTTTTT. This sequence encodes CASIQGRTGELFF.

The chain joins TRBV9 to TRBJ2-5; D not resolved. The CDR3 has 14 residues. CDR1 SGDLS and CDR2 YYNGEE come from the germline V gene. V was cut by 4 bases and J by 1 base, with 11 bases left in between. The CDR3, as DNA: TGTGCCAGCAGCCAAGACTGGACCCAAGAGACCCAGTACTTC. Translating it yields CASSQDWTQETQYF. Based on the CDR3 plus reference TRBV9 and TRBJ2-5, the full variable domain is DSGVTQTPKHLITATGQRVTLRCSPRSGDLSVYWYQQSLDQGLQFLIQYYNGEERAKGNILERFSAQQFPDLHSELNLSSLELGDSALYFCASSQDWTQETQYFGPGTRLLVL.

The V and J genes are TRBV15 and TRBJ1-1; weak D call: TRBD1 (5 bases). V lost 3 bases and J lost 3, with 14 bases in between. CDR3 size: 15 residues. CDR1 is LNHNV and CDR2 is YYDKDF in the germline V gene (reference sequence). In DNA form, the CDR3 reads TGTGCCACCAGCAGCTTTGGGGGTTTGGACACTGAAGCTTTCTTT. This gives the protein CATSSFGGLDTEAFF. Together with reference TRBV15 and TRBJ1-1, the CDR3 gives the full variable domain: DAMVIQNPRYQVTQFGKPVTLSCSQTLNHNVMYWYQQKSSQAPKLLFHYYDKDFNNEADTPDNFQSRRPNTSFCFLDIRSPGLGDTAMYLCATSSFGGLDTEAFFGQGTRLTVV.

The chain carries TRBV20-1 and TRBJ2-3; D perhaps matches TRBD1 (6 bases). CDR1 and CDR2 (germline): DFQATT, SNEGSKA (reference sequence). This CDR3 region has 14 residues. V was shortened by 4 bases and J by 2 bases, with 13 bases between the two germline ends. The CDR3: CSAKWTDTTDTQYF. CDR3 sequence (DNA): TGCAGTGCTAAGTGGACAGATACCACAGATACGCAGTATTTT.

This clonotype has a count of ten or more. J is TRBJ2-1 and V is TRBV6-1; 7 nucleotides agree with TRBD1. Trimming removed 4 bases from V and 9 bases from J; junction bases left unmatched: 6. CDR1 is MNHNS, CDR2 SASEGT, per germline. The CDR3 spans 13 residues. The DNA for the CDR3 is TGTGCCAGCAGTGCAACAGGGGTGGGTGAGCAGTTCTTC. Encoded protein: CASSATGVGEQFF.

The CDR3 DNA sequence: TGTGCCAGCAGCTTGGTTCCGGGAGGTCCCTCCTACAATGAGCAGTTCTTC. Amino acids: CASSLVPGGPSYNEQFF. The chain carries TRBV5-6 and TRBJ2-1; TRBD2 agrees at 7 bases. Germline V CDR1 and CDR2: SGHDT, YYEEEE. CDR3 size: 17 residues. With V trimmed by 0 bases and J by 0 bases, 6 bases remained unmatched. Using reference TRBV5-6 and TRBJ2-1 for the parts outside the CDR3, the full variable domain is DAGVTQSPTHLIKTRGQQVTLRCSPKSGHDTVSWYQQALGQGPQFIFQYYEEEERQRGNFPDRFSGHQFPNYSSELNVNALLLGDSALYLCASSLVPGGPSYNEQFFGPGTRLTVL.

The chain joins TRBV4-3 to TRBJ2-1; no definite D call. The germline V and J ends were trimmed by 1 base and 4 bases, with 17 bases remaining between them. CDR1 and CDR2 from the germline V gene are LGHNA and YSLEER. The CDR3 contains 17 residues. The DNA of the CDR3 is TGCGCCAGCAGCCAAGTTCTTACGAGAGAAGCGTACAATGAGCAGTTCTTC. Residues: CASSQVLTREAYNEQFF.

This clonotype was recorded many times. This sequence joins TRBV11-2 and TRBJ2-2; no definite D call. This CDR3 contains 12 residues. Germline V CDR1 and CDR2: SGHAT, FQNNGV. Trimming took off 5 bases at V and 7 bases at J, with 8 bases between the two ends. CDR3 in DNA: TGTGCCAGCAGCAAGCCCGGCGGGGAGCTGTTTTTT. This encodes CASSKPGGELFF.

The sample holds many counts of this clonotype. The genes are TRBV24-1 and TRBJ1-5, with D possibly matching TRBD1 (6 bases). Germline lookup yields CDR1 KGHDR and CDR2 SFDVKD. V dropped 5 bases and J dropped 0 bases, with 19 bases sitting between them. The CDR3 is made up of 18 amino acids. The CDR3 here is CATSGFTKGGHSNQPQHF. CDR3 nucleotide sequence: TGTGCCACCAGTGGATTCACAAAGGGGGGTCATAGCAATCAGCCCCAGCATTTT.

This clonotype was observed at least ten times. The V and J genes are TRBV6-1 and TRBJ2-7; TRBD1 is a possible D gene (5 bases). Trimming shortened V by 7 bases and J by 7 bases, and 17 bases separated the two germline ends. The CDR3 is made up of 13 amino acids. The V gene's germline CDR1 is MNHNS and CDR2 SASEGT. The chain's CDR3 is CASIRADLREQYF. The CDR3 DNA reads as TGTGCCAGCATCAGGGCCGACCTTCGGGAGCAGTACTTC.

This clonotype was recorded many times. The V gene is TRBV7-3, the J gene TRBJ2-1, with 8 bases that match TRBD2. V lost 4 bases and J lost 5; bases outside the gene matches: 7. This CDR3 comprises 15 residues. Germline CDR1 SGHTA, CDR2 FQGTGA. The CDR3 nucleotides read TGTGCCAGCAGCTGGGAGGAGCGGGGGCACAATGAGCAGTTCTTC. Translating gives CASSWEERGHNEQFF.

The CDR3 sequence is CASRTVPLRGANVLTF. The CDR3 DNA is TGTGCCAGCAGAACCGTCCCTCTAAGGGGGGCCAACGTCCTGACTTTC. The J gene is TRBJ2-6, the V gene TRBV6-1; D is unclear. The CDR3 is made up of 16 amino acids. In germline, CDR1 is MNHNS, CDR2 SASEGT. The germline V and J ends were trimmed by 6 bases and 4 bases, with 16 bases remaining between them.

V and J are TRBV10-3 and TRBJ2-7, with 12 bases aligning to TRBD2. The germline V gene has CDR1 ENHRY and CDR2 SYGVKD. The V gene end was trimmed by 6 bases and the J gene end by 3 bases; junction bases not matched to a gene: 6. The CDR3 has 15 residues. The CDR3 protein is CAIRRRLAGDYEQYF. The CDR3 DNA sequence: TGTGCCATCAGGAGGAGACTAGCGGGGGACTACGAGCAGTACTTC.

This clonotype has at least ten counts. The gene calls are TRBV30 and TRBJ2-1; TRBD2 aligns across 11 bases. This CDR3 region has 15 residues. The junction had 8 bases not matched to a gene; V was cut back by 2 bases and J by 8 bases. Germline V gene lookup returns CDR1 GTSNPN and CDR2 SVGIG (reference sequence). CDR3 nucleotide sequence: TGTGCCTGGAGTTTGGGACTAGCGGAGACTTATGAGCAGTTCTTC. It is translated as CAWSLGLAETYEQFF.

Regarding this clonotype: It is likely a read error: a sequence one base away is far more abundant. V is TRBV6-2 or TRBV6-3 and J is TRBJ2-6; 7 nucleotides align to TRBD1. Germline V gene lookup returns CDR1 MNHEY and CDR2 SVGEGT. The CDR3 totals 15 residues. V shed 4 bases, J shed 0 bases, and the junction held 0 bases outside the gene matches. CDR3 coding DNA: TGTGCCAGCAGTTGGGACAGCTCTGGGGCCAACGTCCTGACTTTC. This sequence encodes CASSWDSSGANVLTF.

In this sample, this clonotype turned up many times. The gene calls are TRBV11-3 and TRBJ2-1, with 7 bases matching TRBD2. J was trimmed by 9 bases and V by 4 bases; bases with no gene match: 18. The CDR3 has 17 residues. The germline gives CDR1 SGHNT, CDR2 YENEEA. Written as DNA, the CDR3 is TGTGCCAGCAGCTCCCCACGCAGCGGGACTATTAGAGGTGAGCAGTTCTTC. This gives the protein CASSSPRSGTIRGEQFF.

This clonotype was seen only a few times. The genes are TRBV6-2 or TRBV6-3 and TRBJ2-5; 7 nucleotides align to TRBD2. CDR1 is MNHEY and CDR2 is SVGEGT in the germline V gene. This CDR3 has 14 amino acids. V dropped 6 bases and J dropped 3; count of bases not matched to a gene: 7. The CDR3 here is CASSPGLGKETQYF. DNA for the CDR3: TGTGCCAGCAGCCCTGGACTAGGAAAAGAGACCCAGTACTTC.

J is TRBJ2-5 and V is TRBV20-1, with 10 bases matching TRBD2. V trimming: 6 bases; J trimming: 4 bases; junction bases outside the gene matches: 14. The V gene's germline CDR1 is DFQATT and CDR2 SNEGSKA (reference sequence). The CDR3 sequence is 16 residues long. In nucleotides, the CDR3 is TGCAGTGCAGCAGACGAGCGGGAGGGATTGGGAGAGACCCAGTACTTC. Its translation is CSAADEREGLGETQYF.

This clonotype was detected only a few times. The chain is built from TRBV10-2 and TRBJ1-1; D uncertain. The length of the CDR3 is 14 residues. Germline values: CDR1 WSHSY, CDR2 SAAADI. Trimming took 3 bases from V and 0 from J, leaving 8 bases between them. The CDR3 reads CASSDNPMNTEAFF. The CDR3 region has the DNA TGCGCCAGCAGTGATAACCCAATGAACACTGAAGCTTTCTTT.

V and J are TRBV29-1 and TRBJ2-7, with TRBD1 as a possible D gene (5 bases). The V gene's germline CDR1 is SQVTM and CDR2 ANQGSEA. The V end was cut by 4 bases, the J end by 5 bases, with 12 bases between. The CDR3 runs to 12 residues. In DNA form, the CDR3 reads TGCAGCGTTGCAATGGGGCCAGACGAGCAGTACTTC. It specifies CSVAMGPDEQYF.

Only a few counts were recorded for this clonotype. One end of the junction is discordant with germline, which a read error may explain. This chain joins TRBV4-1 and TRBJ1-1; possible D gene TRBD1, 5 bases. Germline CDR1 and CDR2: MGHRA and YSYEKL. The CDR3 length is 19 residues. CDR3 sequence: CASSQVPGRPPLSNTEAFF. DNA for the CDR3: TGTGCCAGCAGCCAAGTTCCGGGACGGCCACCTTTATCGAACACTGAAGCTTTCTTT.

The gene calls are TRBV7-6 and TRBJ2-3; D remains ambiguous. Trimming left V 4 bases short and J 2 bases short, with 7 bases between. The CDR3 is made up of 13 amino acids. Germline V lookup: CDR1 SGHVS, CDR2 FNYEAQ. CDR3 amino acids: CASSSIPTDTQYF. CDR3 bases: TGTGCCAGCAGCTCTATTCCCACAGATACGCAGTATTTT.

This clonotype has just a few counts. The chain has TRBV6-2 or TRBV6-3 and TRBJ1-5, with a possible D match to TRBD1 (5 bases). There are 16 residues in the CDR3. Germline-derived CDR1 and CDR2 are MNHEY and SVGEGT. V lost 0 bases to trimming and J lost 9 bases, with 18 bases between them. The chain's CDR3 is CASSYSGQGPVGPQHF. CDR3 DNA: TGTGCCAGCAGTTACTCGGGGCAGGGACCGGTCGGGCCCCAGCATTTT.